This T cell receptor (beta chain) appears in the sequencing data of a study of T-cell reconstitution after alpha-beta-depleted transplantation in children. The CDR3 sequence is 14 residues long. CDR1 and CDR2 (germline): MNHEY, SVGAGI. V shed 0 bases, J shed 3 bases, and the junction held 1 base outside the gene matches. The sample holds a few counts of this clonotype. Molecular barcoding with unique molecular identifiers was used for the TCRbeta library. TCRdb reprocessed the PCR reads with MiXCR, giving one entry per CDR3 protein. The table has approximately 420,000 distinct CDR3 sequences, roughly 10% seen once.

This TCR was sampled from a human donor who donated a stem cell graft to a child with acute myeloid leukemia. This rearrangement joins TRBV6-5 to TRBJ2-7; 8 nucleotides line up with TRBD1. Sequenced here: PBMCs from the stem cell graft donor, sampled from the stem cell graft. The CDR3 protein is CASSYSGTGYEQYV. CDR3 nucleotides: TGTGCCAGCAGTTACTCGGGGACAGGCTACGAGCAGTACGTC.